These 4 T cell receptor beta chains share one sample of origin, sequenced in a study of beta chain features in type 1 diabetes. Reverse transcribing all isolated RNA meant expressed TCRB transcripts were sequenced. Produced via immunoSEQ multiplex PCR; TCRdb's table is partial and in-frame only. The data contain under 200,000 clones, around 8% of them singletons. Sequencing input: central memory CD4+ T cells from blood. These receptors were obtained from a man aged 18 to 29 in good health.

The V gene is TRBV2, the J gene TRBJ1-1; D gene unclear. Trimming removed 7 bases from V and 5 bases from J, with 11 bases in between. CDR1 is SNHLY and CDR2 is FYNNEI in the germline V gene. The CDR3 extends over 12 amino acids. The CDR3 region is CASTLSWTEAFF. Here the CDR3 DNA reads TGTGCCAGCACCCTAAGTTGGACTGAAGCTTTCTTT.

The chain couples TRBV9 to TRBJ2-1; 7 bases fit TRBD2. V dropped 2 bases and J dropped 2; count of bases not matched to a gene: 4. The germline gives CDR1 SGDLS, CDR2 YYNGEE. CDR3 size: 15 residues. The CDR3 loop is CASSVASGPYNEQFF. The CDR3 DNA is TGTGCCAGCAGCGTTGCTAGCGGACCCTACAATGAGCAGTTCTTC.

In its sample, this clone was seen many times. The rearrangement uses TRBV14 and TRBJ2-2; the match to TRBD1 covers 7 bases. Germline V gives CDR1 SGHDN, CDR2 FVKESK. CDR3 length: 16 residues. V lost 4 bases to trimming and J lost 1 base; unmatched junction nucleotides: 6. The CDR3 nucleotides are TGTGCCAGCAGCCGATCCCGGGACAGGAACACCGGGGAGCTGTTTTTT. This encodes CASSRSRDRNTGELFF.

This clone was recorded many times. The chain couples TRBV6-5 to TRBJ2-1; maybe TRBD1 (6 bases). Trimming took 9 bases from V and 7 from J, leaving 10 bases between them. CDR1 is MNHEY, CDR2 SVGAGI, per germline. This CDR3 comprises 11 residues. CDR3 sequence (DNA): TGTGCCAGTTCAGGGGCAAATGAGCAGTTCTTC. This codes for CASSGANEQFF.